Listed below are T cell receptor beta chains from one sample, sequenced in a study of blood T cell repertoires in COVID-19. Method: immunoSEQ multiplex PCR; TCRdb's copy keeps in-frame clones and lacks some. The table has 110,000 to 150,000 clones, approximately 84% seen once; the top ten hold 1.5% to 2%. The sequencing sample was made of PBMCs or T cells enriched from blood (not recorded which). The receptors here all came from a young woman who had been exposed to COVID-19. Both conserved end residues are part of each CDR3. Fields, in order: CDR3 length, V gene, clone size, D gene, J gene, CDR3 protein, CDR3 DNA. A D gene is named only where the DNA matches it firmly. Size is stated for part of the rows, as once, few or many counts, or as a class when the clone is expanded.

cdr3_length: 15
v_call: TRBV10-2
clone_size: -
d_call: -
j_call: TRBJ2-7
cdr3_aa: CASRKQRVGSYEQYF
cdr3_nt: TGCGCCAGCAGAAAACAGAGGGTAGGGTCCTACGAGCAGTACTTC

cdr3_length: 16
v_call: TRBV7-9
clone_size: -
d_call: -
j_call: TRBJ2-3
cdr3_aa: CASSLITVDVADTQYF
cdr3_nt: TGTGCCAGCAGCCTAATAACAGTTGATGTTGCAGATACGCAGTATTTT

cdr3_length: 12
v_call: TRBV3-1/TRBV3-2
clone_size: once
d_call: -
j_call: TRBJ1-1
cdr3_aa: CASSRNRVEAFF
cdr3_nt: TGTGCCAGCAGCCGTAACAGGGTGGAGGCTTTCTTT

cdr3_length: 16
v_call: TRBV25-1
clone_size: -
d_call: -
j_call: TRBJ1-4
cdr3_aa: CASSEQGTVVGEKLFF
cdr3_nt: TGTGCCAGCAGTGAACAGGGAACTGTGGTTGGTGAAAAACTGTTTTTT

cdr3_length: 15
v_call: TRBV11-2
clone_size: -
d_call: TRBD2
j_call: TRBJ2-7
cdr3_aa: CASSFRQAGVFEQYF
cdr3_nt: TGTGCCAGCAGCTTTCGGCAGGCGGGGGTCTTCGAGCAGTACTTC

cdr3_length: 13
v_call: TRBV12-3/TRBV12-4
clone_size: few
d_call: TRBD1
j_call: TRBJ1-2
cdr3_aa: CASSATGGYGYTF
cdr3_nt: TGTGCCAGCAGCGCGACAGGGGGCTATGGCTACACCTTC

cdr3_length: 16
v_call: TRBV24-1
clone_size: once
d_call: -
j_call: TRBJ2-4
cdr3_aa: CATSDRDPRGDYIQYF
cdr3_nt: TGTGCCACCAGTGACCGAGACCCGCGGGGCGACTACATTCAGTACTTC

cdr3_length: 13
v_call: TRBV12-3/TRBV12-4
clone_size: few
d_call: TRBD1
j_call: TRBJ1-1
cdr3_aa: CASSWQGVTEAFF
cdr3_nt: TGTGCCAGCAGTTGGCAGGGGGTCACTGAAGCTTTCTTT

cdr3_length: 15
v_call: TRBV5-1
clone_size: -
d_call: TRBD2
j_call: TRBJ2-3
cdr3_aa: CASGSPGLGSDTQYF
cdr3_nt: TGCGCCAGCGGTTCTCCGGGACTAGGTTCGGATACGCAGTATTTT

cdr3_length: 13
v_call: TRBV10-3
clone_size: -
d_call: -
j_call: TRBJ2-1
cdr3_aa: CAISVLAGREQFF
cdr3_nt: TGTGCCATCAGTGTGTTGGCGGGAAGAGAGCAGTTCTTC

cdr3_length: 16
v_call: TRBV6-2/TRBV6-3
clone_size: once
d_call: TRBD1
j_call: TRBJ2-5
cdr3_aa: CASSYEVGGNQETQYF
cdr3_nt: TGTGCCAGCAGTTACGAGGTAGGGGGCAACCAAGAGACCCAGTACTTC

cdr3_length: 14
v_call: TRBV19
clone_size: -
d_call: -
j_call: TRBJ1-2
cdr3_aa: CASSMVHGDYGYTF
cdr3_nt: TGTGCCAGTAGTATGGTCCATGGAGACTATGGCTACACCTTC

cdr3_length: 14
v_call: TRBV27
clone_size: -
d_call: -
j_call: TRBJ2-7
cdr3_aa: CASSLVQGSHEQYF
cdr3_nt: TGTGCCAGCAGTTTAGTTCAGGGGAGCCACGAGCAGTACTTC

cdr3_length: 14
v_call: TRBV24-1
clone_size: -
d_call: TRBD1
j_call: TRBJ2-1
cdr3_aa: CATSDRQGISEQFF
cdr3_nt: TGTGCCACCAGTGACAGACAGGGGATTAGTGAGCAGTTCTTC

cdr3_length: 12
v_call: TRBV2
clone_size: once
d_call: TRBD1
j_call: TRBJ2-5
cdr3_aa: CASTGDQETQYF
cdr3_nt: TGTGCCAGTACAGGGGACCAAGAGACCCAGTACTTC

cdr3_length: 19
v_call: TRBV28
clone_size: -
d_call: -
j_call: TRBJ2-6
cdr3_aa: CASSFRAGRVAPGANVLTF
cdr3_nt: TGTGCCAGCAGTTTTCGAGCGGGCAGGGTGGCGCCTGGGGCCAACGTCCTGACTTTC

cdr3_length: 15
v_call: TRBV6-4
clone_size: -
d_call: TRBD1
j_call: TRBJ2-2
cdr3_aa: CASSNGTGDTGELFF
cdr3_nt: TGTGCCAGCAGCAACGGGACAGGGGACACCGGGGAGCTGTTTTTT